This T cell receptor beta chain comes out of a study of blood T cell repertoires in COVID-19. Overall study context: Spain, Italy and the United States supplied samples that represented acute and convalescent COVID-19. Sources were T cells, B-cell-depleted T cells, or PBMCs; the material itself was cDNA or gDNA.

This clone was recorded only once. In the original analysis: Amplification of reference gene primers was used by the study to estimate nucleated cell counts. TCRdb's table, derived via immunoSEQ multiplex PCR, lists solely in-frame clones and lacks some. V and J calls and clone size come straight from that table; D and trimming were deduced from the DNA. The table lists about 210,000 clones, around four fifths of them singletons, with 2.5% to 3.5% in the top ten. Looked up from germline, CDR1 is SNHLY and CDR2 is FYNNEI. The junction had 13 bases not matched to a gene; V was cut back by 5 bases and J by 4 bases. The CDR3 covers 17 residues.

The J gene is TRBJ1-5, the V gene TRBV2; 8 positions agree with TRBD1. Sequencing was done on a sample of peripheral blood. This TCR was recovered from a man in his fifties or sixties with active or convalescent COVID-19. The CDR3 DNA reads TGTGCCAGCAGTTCGCTCAGGGGGCGTACGGGGAATCAGCCCCAGCATTTT. Its translation is CASSSLRGRTGNQPQHF.